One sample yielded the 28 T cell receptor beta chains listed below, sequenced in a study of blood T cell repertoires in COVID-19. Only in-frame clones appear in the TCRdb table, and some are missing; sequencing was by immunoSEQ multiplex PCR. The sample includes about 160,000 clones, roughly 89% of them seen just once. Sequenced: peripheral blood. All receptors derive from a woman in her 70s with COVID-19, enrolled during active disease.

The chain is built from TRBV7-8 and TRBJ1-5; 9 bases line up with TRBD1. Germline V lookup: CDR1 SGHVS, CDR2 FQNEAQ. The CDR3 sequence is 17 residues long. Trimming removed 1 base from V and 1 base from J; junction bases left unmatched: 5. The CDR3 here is CASSLGTGDRSNQPQHF. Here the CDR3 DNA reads TGTGCCAGCAGCTTAGGGACAGGGGATCGGAGCAATCAGCCCCAGCATTTT.

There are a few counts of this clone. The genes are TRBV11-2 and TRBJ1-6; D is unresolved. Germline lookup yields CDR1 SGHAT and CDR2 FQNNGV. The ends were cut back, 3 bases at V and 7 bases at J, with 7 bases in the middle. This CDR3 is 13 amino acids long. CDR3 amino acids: CASSFQENSPLHF. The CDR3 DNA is TGTGCCAGCAGCTTTCAGGAAAATTCACCCCTCCACTTT.

Here the CDR3 reads CAWRRGRSTEAFF. In DNA form, the CDR3 reads TGTGCCTGGAGAAGAGGCCGTTCTACTGAAGCTTTCTTT. The rearrangement uses TRBV30 and TRBJ1-1; D gene uncertain. V was pared by 3 bases and J by 5 bases, with 13 bases between. CDR1 GTSNPN and CDR2 SVGIG come from the germline V gene (reference sequence). The CDR3 is 13 amino acids.

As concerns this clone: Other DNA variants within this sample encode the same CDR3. CDR3 coding DNA: TGCGCCAGCAGTCCAGGACAGGACAACTACGAGCAGTACTTC. This gives the protein CASSPGQDNYEQYF. This chain links TRBV5-1 with TRBJ2-7; TRBD1 aligns across 7 bases. The junction had 8 bases not matched to a gene; V was cut back by 5 bases and J by 3 bases. The CDR3 is made up of 14 amino acids. The germline gives CDR1 SGHRS, CDR2 YFSETQ.

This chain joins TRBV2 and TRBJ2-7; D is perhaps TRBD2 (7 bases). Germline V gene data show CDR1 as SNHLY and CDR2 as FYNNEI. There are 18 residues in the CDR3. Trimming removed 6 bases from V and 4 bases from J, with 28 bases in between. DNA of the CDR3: TGTGCCAGCAGGGGGACACAAACCGGGACTACCCTCGGTTACGAGCAGTACTTC. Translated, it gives CASRGTQTGTTLGYEQYF. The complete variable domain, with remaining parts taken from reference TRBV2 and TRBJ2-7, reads EPEVTQTPSHQVTQMGQEVILRCVPISNHLYFYWYRQILGQKVEFLVSFYNNEISEKSEIFDDQFSVERPDGSNFTLKIRSTKLEDSAMYFCASRGTQTGTTLGYEQYFGPGTRLTVT.

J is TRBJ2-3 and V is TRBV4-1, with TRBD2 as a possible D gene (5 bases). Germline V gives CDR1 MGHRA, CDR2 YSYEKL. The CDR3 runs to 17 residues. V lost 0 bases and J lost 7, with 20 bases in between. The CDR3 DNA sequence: TGCGCCAGCAGCCAAGACCCCCCGGGGTCGTTCAGTCATACGCAGTATTTT. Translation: CASSQDPPGSFSHTQYF.

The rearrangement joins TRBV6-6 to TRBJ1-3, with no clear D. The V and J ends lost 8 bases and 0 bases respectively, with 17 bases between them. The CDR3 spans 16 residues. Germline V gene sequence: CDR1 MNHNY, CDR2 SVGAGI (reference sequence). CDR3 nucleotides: TGTGCCAGCCATCTGGGAGGGTTAAGCTCTGGAAACACCATATATTTT. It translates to CASHLGGLSSGNTIYF.

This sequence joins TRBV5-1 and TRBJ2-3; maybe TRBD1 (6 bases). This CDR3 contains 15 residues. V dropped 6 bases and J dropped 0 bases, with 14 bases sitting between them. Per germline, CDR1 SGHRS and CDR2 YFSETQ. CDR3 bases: TGCGCCAGCACCCCGGACAGACCAAGCACAGATACGCAGTATTTT. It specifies CASTPDRPSTDTQYF. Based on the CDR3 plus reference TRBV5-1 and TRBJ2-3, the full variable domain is KAGVTQTPRYLIKTRGQQVTLSCSPISGHRSVSWYQQTPGQGLQFLFEYFSETQRNKGNFPGRFSGRQFSNSRSEMNVSTLELGDSALYLCASTPDRPSTDTQYFGPGTRLTVL.

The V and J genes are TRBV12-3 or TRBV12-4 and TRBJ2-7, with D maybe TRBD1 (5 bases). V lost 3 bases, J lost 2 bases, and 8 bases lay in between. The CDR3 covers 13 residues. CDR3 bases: TGTGCCAGCAGTTTTAGGGGAACCTACGAGCAGTACTTC. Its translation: CASSFRGTYEQYF.

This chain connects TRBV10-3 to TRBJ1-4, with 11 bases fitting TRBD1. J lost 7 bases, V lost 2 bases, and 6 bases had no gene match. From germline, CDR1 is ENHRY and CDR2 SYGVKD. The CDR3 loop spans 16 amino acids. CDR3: CAISEGTGGFGEKLFF. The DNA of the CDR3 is TGTGCCATCAGTGAGGGGACAGGGGGATTCGGTGAAAAACTGTTTTTT.

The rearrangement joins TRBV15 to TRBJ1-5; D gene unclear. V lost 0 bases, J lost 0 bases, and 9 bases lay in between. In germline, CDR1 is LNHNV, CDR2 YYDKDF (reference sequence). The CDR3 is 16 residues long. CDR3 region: CATSRDRGNSNQPQHF. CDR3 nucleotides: TGTGCCACCAGCAGAGATCGAGGAAATAGCAATCAGCCCCAGCATTTT.

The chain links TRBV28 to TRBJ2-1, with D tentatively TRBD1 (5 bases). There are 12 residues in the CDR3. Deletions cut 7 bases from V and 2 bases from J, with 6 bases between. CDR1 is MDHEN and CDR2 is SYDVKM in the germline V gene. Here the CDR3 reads CASIGAYNEQFF. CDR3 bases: TGTGCCAGCATAGGGGCCTACAATGAGCAGTTCTTC.

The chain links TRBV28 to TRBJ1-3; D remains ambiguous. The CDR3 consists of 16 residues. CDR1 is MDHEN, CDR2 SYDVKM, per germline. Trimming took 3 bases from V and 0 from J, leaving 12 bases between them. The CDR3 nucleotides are TGTGCCAGCAGTTTCTATAGTTTGTTCTCTGGAAACACCATATATTTT. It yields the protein CASSFYSLFSGNTIYF.

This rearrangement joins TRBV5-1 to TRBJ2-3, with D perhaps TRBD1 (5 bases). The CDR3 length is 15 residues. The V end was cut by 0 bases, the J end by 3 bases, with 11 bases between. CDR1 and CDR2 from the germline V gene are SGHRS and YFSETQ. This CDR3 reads CASSLGQFSTDTQYF. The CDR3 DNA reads TGCGCCAGCAGCTTGGGACAGTTCTCGACAGATACGCAGTATTTT.

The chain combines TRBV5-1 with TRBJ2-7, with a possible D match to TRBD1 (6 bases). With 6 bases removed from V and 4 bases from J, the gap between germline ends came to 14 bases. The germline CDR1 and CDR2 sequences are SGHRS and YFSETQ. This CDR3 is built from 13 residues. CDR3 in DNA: TGCGCCAGCAACCTGGACAGCAGATACGAGCAGTACTTC. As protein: CASNLDSRYEQYF.

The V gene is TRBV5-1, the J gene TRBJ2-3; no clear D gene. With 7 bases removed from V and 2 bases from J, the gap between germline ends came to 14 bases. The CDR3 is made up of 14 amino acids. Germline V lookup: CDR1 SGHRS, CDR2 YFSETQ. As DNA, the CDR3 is TGCGCCAGCCGCGCCCAGGAAATCACAGATACGCAGTATTTT. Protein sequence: CASRAQEITDTQYF.

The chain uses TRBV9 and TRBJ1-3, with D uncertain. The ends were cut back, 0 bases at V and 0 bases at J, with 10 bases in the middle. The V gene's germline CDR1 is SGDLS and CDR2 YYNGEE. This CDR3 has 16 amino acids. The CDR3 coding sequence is TGTGCCAGCAGCGTAGTAGCTGAATACTCTGGAAACACCATATATTTT. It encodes CASSVVAEYSGNTIYF.

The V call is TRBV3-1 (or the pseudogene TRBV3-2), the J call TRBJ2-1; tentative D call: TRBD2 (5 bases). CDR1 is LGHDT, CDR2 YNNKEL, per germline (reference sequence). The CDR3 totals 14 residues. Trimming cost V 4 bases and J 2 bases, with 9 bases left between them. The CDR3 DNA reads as TGTGCCAGCAGCCGGCGAGGGACCTACAATGAGCAGTTCTTC. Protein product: CASSRRGTYNEQFF.

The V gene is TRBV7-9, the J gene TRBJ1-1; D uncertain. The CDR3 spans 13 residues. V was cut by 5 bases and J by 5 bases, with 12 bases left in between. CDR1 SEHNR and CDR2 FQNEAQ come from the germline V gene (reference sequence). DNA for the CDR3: TGTGCCAGCAGCCGGAGTGGCACTACTGAAGCTTTCTTT. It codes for CASSRSGTTEAFF.

CDR3 DNA: TGTGCCAGCAGCGTTACAGGGGATGGCTACACCTTC. Encoded protein: CASSVTGDGYTF. V gene TRBV13 combines with J gene TRBJ1-2, with TRBD1 matching 7 bases. CDR1 is PRHDT, CDR2 FYEKMQ, per germline (reference sequence). V was clipped by 5 bases and J by 6 bases; unmatched bases: 3. The CDR3 has 12 amino acids.

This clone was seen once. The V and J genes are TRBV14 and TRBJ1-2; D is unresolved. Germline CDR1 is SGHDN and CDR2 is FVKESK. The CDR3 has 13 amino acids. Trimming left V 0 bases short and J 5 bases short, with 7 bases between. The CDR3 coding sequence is TGTGCCAGCAGCCAAGACCTGACATATGGCTACACCTTC. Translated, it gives CASSQDLTYGYTF.

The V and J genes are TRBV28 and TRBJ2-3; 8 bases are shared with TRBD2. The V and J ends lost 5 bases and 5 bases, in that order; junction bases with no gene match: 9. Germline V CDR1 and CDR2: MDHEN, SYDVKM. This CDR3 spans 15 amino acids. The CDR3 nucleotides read TGTGCCAGCAGTCCCCGGGGGGGGGCGGGAGATACGCAGTATTTT. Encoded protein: CASSPRGGAGDTQYF.

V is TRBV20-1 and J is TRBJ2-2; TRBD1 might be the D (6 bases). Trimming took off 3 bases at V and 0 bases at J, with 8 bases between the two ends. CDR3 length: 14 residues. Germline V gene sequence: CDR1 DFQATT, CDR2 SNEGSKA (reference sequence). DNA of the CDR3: TGCAGTGCTAGTGGACAGTCGAACACCGGGGAGCTGTTTTTT. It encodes CSASGQSNTGELFF.

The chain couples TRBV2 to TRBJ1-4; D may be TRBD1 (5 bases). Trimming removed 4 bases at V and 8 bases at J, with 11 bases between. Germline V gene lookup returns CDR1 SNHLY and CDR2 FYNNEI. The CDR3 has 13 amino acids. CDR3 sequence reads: CASSGGAGEKLFF. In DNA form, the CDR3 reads TGTGCCAGCAGTGGTGGGGCGGGGGAAAAACTGTTTTTT.

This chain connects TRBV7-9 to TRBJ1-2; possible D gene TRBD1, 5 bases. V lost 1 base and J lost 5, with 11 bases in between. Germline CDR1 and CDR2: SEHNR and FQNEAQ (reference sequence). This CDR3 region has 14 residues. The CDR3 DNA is TGTGCCAGCAGCTTAGAGGTTAGGGGTTATGGCTACACCTTC. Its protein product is CASSLEVRGYGYTF.

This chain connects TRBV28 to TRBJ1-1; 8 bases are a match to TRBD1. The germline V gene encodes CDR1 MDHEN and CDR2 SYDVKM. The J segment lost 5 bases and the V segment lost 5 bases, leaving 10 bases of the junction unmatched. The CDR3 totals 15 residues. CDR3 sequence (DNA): TGTGCCAGCAGTACGACAGGGGATTTGGGGACTGAAGCTTTCTTT. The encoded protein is CASSTTGDLGTEAFF.

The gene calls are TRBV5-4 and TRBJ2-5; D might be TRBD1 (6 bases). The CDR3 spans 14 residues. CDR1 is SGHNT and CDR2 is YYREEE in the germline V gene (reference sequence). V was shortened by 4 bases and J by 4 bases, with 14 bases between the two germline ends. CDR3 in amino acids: CASSPQGFGETQYF. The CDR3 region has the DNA TGTGCCAGCAGCCCCCAGGGGTTTGGAGAGACCCAGTACTTC.

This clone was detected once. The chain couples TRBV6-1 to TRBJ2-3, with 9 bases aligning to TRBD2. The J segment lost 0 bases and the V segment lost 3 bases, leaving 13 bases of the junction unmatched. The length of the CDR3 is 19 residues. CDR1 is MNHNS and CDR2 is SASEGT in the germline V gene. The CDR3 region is CASSDPLGGGASSTDTQYF. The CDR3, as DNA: TGTGCCAGCAGTGACCCCCTCGGCGGGGGGGCGTCGAGCACAGATACGCAGTATTTT.